The 22 T cell receptor beta chains below were found in one sample sequenced in a study of technical replicates of blood from a handful of donors. Method: immunoSEQ multiplex PCR; TCRdb's copy keeps in-frame clones and lacks some. The table has approximately 76,000 clones, more than 85% seen once. Sequencing was performed on T cells isolated from PBMCs. All receptors come from a human donor in good health.

This clone was detected only once. The V call is TRBV7-8, the J call TRBJ2-7; TRBD1 matches at 9 bases. This CDR3 has 15 amino acids. CDR1 is SGHVS, CDR2 FQNEAQ, per germline. The junction had 1 base not matched to a gene; V was cut back by 0 bases and J by 1 base. Here the CDR3 reads CASSLAGTGSYEQYF. The CDR3 DNA is TGTGCCAGCAGCTTAGCCGGGACAGGGTCCTACGAGCAGTACTTC.

The rearrangement links TRBV11-2 to TRBJ1-2; weak D call: TRBD1 (5 bases). Germline loops: CDR1 SGHAT, CDR2 FQNNGV. This CDR3 is 16 amino acids long. V was trimmed by 2 bases and J by 0 bases, leaving 13 bases between them. The CDR3 DNA reads TGTGCCAGCAGCTTATTCTCCGGGGGGACTAACTATGGCTACACCTTC. It codes for CASSLFSGGTNYGYTF.

The chain combines TRBV7-9 with TRBJ2-6, with D possibly being TRBD1 (6 bases). The CDR3 runs 16 residues. Germline V gene sequence: CDR1 SEHNR, CDR2 FQNEAQ (reference sequence). V was cut by 1 base and J by 2 bases, with 9 bases left in between. CDR3 sequence reads: CASSLESGAGANVLTF. The CDR3 nucleotides are TGTGCCAGCAGCTTAGAGTCAGGGGCTGGGGCCAACGTCCTGACTTTC.

This clone has just one count. This sequence joins TRBV5-1 and TRBJ2-1, with D perhaps TRBD1 (6 bases). The CDR3 extends over 16 amino acids. Trimming took off 2 bases at V and 0 bases at J, with 12 bases between the two ends. Germline V CDR1 and CDR2: SGHRS, YFSETQ. For the CDR3, the DNA is TGCGCCAGCAGCTTTGGACAGCCCGGCTCCTACAATGAGCAGTTCTTC. It translates to CASSFGQPGSYNEQFF.

The V gene is TRBV29-1, the J gene TRBJ2-5; D unclear. Trimming removed 2 bases from V and 2 bases from J, with 6 bases in between. Germline V lookup: CDR1 SQVTM, CDR2 ANQGSEA. The CDR3 is 12 residues long. Here the CDR3 reads CSVEQAQETQYF. CDR3 coding DNA: TGCAGCGTTGAACAGGCACAAGAGACCCAGTACTTC.

This chain links TRBV28 with TRBJ2-1; 9 bases agree with TRBD2. The germline V gene encodes CDR1 MDHEN and CDR2 SYDVKM. The CDR3 spans 15 residues. The trim removed 5 bases at V and 9 bases at J, leaving 11 bases unmatched. In nucleotides, the CDR3 is TGTGCCAGCAGTCTACCCGGGACTAGCTCTCCTGAGCAGTTCTTC. As protein: CASSLPGTSSPEQFF. Using reference TRBV28 and TRBJ2-1 for the parts outside the CDR3, the full variable domain is DVKVTQSSRYLVKRTGEKVFLECVQDMDHENMFWYRQDPGLGLRLIYFSYDVKMKEKGDIPEGYSVSREKKERFSLILESASTNQTSMYLCASSLPGTSSPEQFFGPGTRLTVL.

The chain employs TRBV7-6 and TRBJ2-7, with TRBD2 matching over 7 bases. The CDR3 extends over 15 amino acids. The J segment lost 4 bases and the V segment lost 5 bases, leaving 11 bases of the junction unmatched. The germline gives CDR1 SGHVS, CDR2 FNYEAQ. The CDR3 sequence: CASSPGPSGGYEQYF. The CDR3 DNA follows: TGTGCCAGCAGCCCCGGACCTTCGGGGGGTTACGAGCAGTACTTC.

The chain combines TRBV7-8 with TRBJ1-1; D remains unclear. Germline-derived CDR1 and CDR2 are SGHVS and FQNEAQ. Trimming removed 5 bases at V and 7 bases at J, with 8 bases between. This CDR3 contains 11 residues. The CDR3 sequence is CASSLLNEAFF. In DNA form, the CDR3 reads TGTGCCAGCAGCCTATTAAATGAAGCTTTCTTT.

The V call is TRBV27, the J call TRBJ1-5, with TRBD1 identical over 7 bases. The CDR3 is 13 residues long. Germline trimming cut 2 bases from V and 6 bases from J; bases unmatched to any gene: 1. Germline V gene sequence: CDR1 MNHEY, CDR2 SMNVEV (reference sequence). The CDR3 coding sequence is TGTGCCAGCAGTTTAGACAGGGCTCAGCCCCAGCATTTT. Translated: CASSLDRAQPQHF.

The genes are TRBV6-6 and TRBJ1-2; TRBD1 is a possible D gene (6 bases). The V and J ends lost 0 bases and 5 bases respectively, with 13 bases between them. Germline V gene sequence: CDR1 MNHNY, CDR2 SVGAGI (reference sequence). The CDR3 covers 15 residues. The CDR3 DNA follows: TGTGCCAGCAGTTACTCGGGACAAGGGATTTATGGCTACACCTTC. Encoded protein: CASSYSGQGIYGYTF.

The V and J genes are TRBV2 and TRBJ1-4; maybe TRBD1 (5 bases). Germline V gives CDR1 SNHLY, CDR2 FYNNEI. The CDR3 has 14 residues. Trimming stripped 6 bases from V and 8 bases from J, with 16 bases between. CDR3 residues: CASRTPTAREKLFF. The CDR3 coding sequence is TGTGCCAGCAGAACACCGACAGCCCGGGAAAAACTGTTTTTT.

This clone appeared a few times. The V and J genes are TRBV7-9 and TRBJ1-2; D is uncertain. Germline CDR1 reads SEHNR; CDR2 reads FQNEAQ (reference sequence). There are 15 residues in the CDR3. V dropped 3 bases and J dropped 0 bases, with 11 bases sitting between them. The chain's CDR3 is CASSFGGGANYGYTF. CDR3 nucleotides: TGTGCCAGCAGCTTCGGCGGCGGAGCTAACTATGGCTACACCTTC.

Concerning this clone: One end of the junction fails to match germline, which may point to a read error. This sequence joins TRBV10-3 and TRBJ1-4; 10 nucleotides agree with TRBD1. CDR3 length equals 9 residues. Germline V CDR1 and CDR2: ENHRY, SYGVKD. The CDR3 sequence is CAISGTGDF. Here the CDR3 DNA reads TGTGCCATCAGCGGGACAGGGGATTTT.

The V and J genes are TRBV15 and TRBJ2-2, with 7 bases identical to TRBD2. CDR1 and CDR2 (germline): LNHNV, YYDKDF (reference sequence). J gave up 5 bases and V 5 bases, and 8 bases lay outside the gene matches. The CDR3 covers 15 residues. The CDR3 nucleotides read TGTGCCACCAGCCAAGAACGGCGGGGGACCGGGGAGCTGTTTTTT. Translating it yields CATSQERRGTGELFF. Full variable domain (rest looked up from reference TRBV15 and TRBJ2-2): DAMVIQNPRYQVTQFGKPVTLSCSQTLNHNVMYWYQQKSSQAPKLLFHYYDKDFNNEADTPDNFQSRRPNTSFCFLDIRSPGLGDTAMYLCATSQERRGTGELFFGEGSRLTVL.

The chain combines TRBV7-2 with TRBJ2-1; 7 nucleotides match TRBD1. The CDR3 spans 15 residues. Germline lookup yields CDR1 SGHTA and CDR2 FQGNSA. J was trimmed by 0 bases and V by 2 bases; bases with no gene match: 1. CDR3 loop: CASSLTGASYNEQFF. DNA of the CDR3: TGTGCCAGCAGCTTAACAGGGGCCTCCTACAATGAGCAGTTCTTC.

V is TRBV7-9 and J is TRBJ1-1; unclear D gene. The length of the CDR3 is 13 residues. Germline loops: CDR1 SEHNR, CDR2 FQNEAQ (reference sequence). V was cut by 8 bases and J by 5 bases, with 15 bases left in between. This CDR3 reads CASPKIEETEAFF. The DNA of the CDR3 is TGTGCCAGCCCTAAAATCGAGGAAACTGAAGCTTTCTTT.

The J gene is TRBJ1-1, the V gene TRBV9; D might be TRBD1 (5 bases). Trimming took 0 bases from V and 4 from J, leaving 10 bases between them. The CDR3 covers 14 residues. The germline CDR1 and CDR2 sequences are SGDLS and YYNGEE. Written as DNA, the CDR3 is TGTGCCAGCAGCGTAGGTGCAGGGTTCACTGAAGCTTTCTTT. Translation: CASSVGAGFTEAFF.

This rearrangement joins TRBV12-5 to TRBJ2-3; 7 nucleotides align to TRBD1. Trimming at V came to 3 bases and at J to 1 base, leaving 7 bases not matched to a gene. The CDR3 is 16 amino acids. Germline V gene sequence: CDR1 LGHNT, CDR2 FRNRAP. As DNA, the CDR3 is TGTGCTAGTGGTTTTGCCCCCGGGACAGGCACAGATACGCAGTATTTT. This gives the protein CASGFAPGTGTDTQYF.

This chain joins TRBV19 and TRBJ1-5; the match to TRBD1 covers 12 bases. There are 15 residues in the CDR3. The germline V gene encodes CDR1 LNHDA and CDR2 SQIVND (reference sequence). With 5 bases clipped from V and 3 bases from J, the junction kept 2 bases outside the gene matches. In DNA, the CDR3 is TGTGCCAGTAGTCGGGACAGGGGGCTCAATCAGCCCCAGCATTTT. It specifies CASSRDRGLNQPQHF. The full variable domain, with the rest looked up from reference TRBV19 and TRBJ1-5, is DGGITQSPKYLFRKEGQNVTLSCEQNLNHDAMYWYRQDPGQGLRLIYYSQIVNDFQKGDIAEGYSVSREKKESFPLTVTSAQKNPTAFYLCASSRDRGLNQPQHFGDGTRLSIL.

The chain recombines TRBV5-4 with TRBJ2-7; D is undetermined. Trimming took off 3 bases at V and 2 bases at J, with 9 bases between the two ends. The CDR3 runs 13 residues. Germline lookup yields CDR1 SGHNT and CDR2 YYREEE (reference sequence). The CDR3 loop reads CASSSDSTYEQYF. In DNA form, the CDR3 reads TGTGCCAGCAGCTCCGACTCAACCTACGAGCAGTACTTC. The full variable domain, its missing parts supplied by reference TRBV5-4 and TRBJ2-7, is ETGVTQSPTHLIKTRGQQVTLRCSSQSGHNTVSWYQQALGQGPQFIFQYYREEENGRGNFPPRFSGLQFPNYSSELNVNALELDDSALYLCASSSDSTYEQYFGPGTRLTVT.

This clone was detected once. The V and J genes are TRBV28 and TRBJ2-7; D unclear. The germline CDR1 and CDR2 sequences are MDHEN and SYDVKM. V was pared by 3 bases and J by 7 bases, with 4 bases between. The CDR3 consists of 10 residues. The CDR3 sequence is CASSFGEQYF. The CDR3 nucleotides read TGTGCCAGCAGTTTCGGGGAGCAGTACTTC.

The genes are TRBV5-5 and TRBJ2-4, with a possible D match to TRBD1 (5 bases). Germline V gene sequence: CDR1 SGHKS, CDR2 YYEKEE (reference sequence). The CDR3 sequence is 14 residues long. V gave up 2 bases and J gave up 2 bases, with 8 bases separating them. CDR3 sequence (DNA): TGTGCCAGCAGCTTAGGACACTCCAAAAACATTCAGTACTTC. The encoded protein is CASSLGHSKNIQYF.